This TCR beta chain was found in a study of post-analysis software for immune sequencing data. Turning to the study itself: Both relapsing-remitting and secondary progressive multiple sclerosis featured among the disease courses, as did progressive-relapsing multiple sclerosis.

Findings of the study overall: There were five or six TRBV segments more frequent in patients than controls, and TRBV5-6, TRBV5-1 and TRBV20-1 were among them. F measure clustering grouped samples strongly by preparation batch.

Researchers reported that TCR beta cDNA libraries carried unique molecular identifiers. Some 500,000 cDNA molecules were obtained from roughly 0.93 to 9.6 million T cells. One entry per CDR3 protein results from TCRdb running MiXCR on the PCR reads. The sample has approximately 660,000 distinct CDR3 sequences; over 45% are singletons. Germline CDR1 KGHDR, CDR2 SFDVKD. V was pared by 3 bases and J by 3 bases, with 14 bases between. The CDR3 contains 16 residues. Regarding this clonotype: Its matching antigen is unknown.

The J gene is TRBJ1-5, the V gene TRBV24-1; a possible D gene is TRBD1 (5 bases). The TCR sequence derives from a girl aged 2 to 10 with multiple sclerosis. The sequencing sample was made of blood. CDR3 nucleotides: TGTGCCACCAGTGATACGCAGGGAGCGCCCAATCAGCCCCAGCATTTT. Protein: CATSDTQGAPNQPQHF.